This paragraph reports one T cell receptor beta chain. The antigen this receptor binds is unknown. Nothing much larger sits one base from this clone, and base qualities are not available. CDR1 is given as MNHNY and CDR2 as SVGAGI, both from the germline V gene (reference sequence). From cysteine to phenylalanine, the CDR3 is 14 amino acids long. Only the CDR3 DNA is retained, 42 bases long and in frame from the first base. From V the trimming removes 4 bases and from J it removes 3 bases, while the gene matches leave 1 base of the junction unaccounted for. The library was built by means of the immunoSEQ multiplex PCR assay. As stored in TCRdb, this immuneACCESS dataset retains in-frame rearrangements with V and J assigned. A fraction of the clones does not appear; measured against another copy, unresolved V genes explain less than half of the discrepancy, and the remainder lacks a known reason. The sample table lists just under 45,000 clones, approximately 96% of them with a count of one. In total, the top ten clones hold 0.75% to 0.9% of the sample.

The data derive from a study of T cell changes during pregnancy in multiple sclerosis (dated by TCRdb to between 2018 and 2020). With regard to the full study: The study examined how the T cell repertoire changed over the course of pregnancy in women with multiple sclerosis.

This receptor was identified in a female donor with multiple sclerosis, enrolled in a pregnancy study. The chain is encoded by TRBV6-6 joined to TRBJ1-5, and 9 junction bases match TRBD1. Sequences were derived from peripheral blood, sampled in the second trimester of pregnancy. This receptor carries the CDR3 CASSWTGVNQPQHF. The nucleotide sequence reads TGTGCCAGCAGTTGGACAGGGGTCAATCAGCCCCAGCATTTT.